A single sample is the source of the 30 T cell receptor beta chains below, sequenced in a study of CD8 T cells in Susac syndrome. Reverse transcription of 0.5 to 1 ug RNA was performed with random hexamers. TCRdb passed the immunoSEQ multiplex PCR reads through MiXCR, listing each CDR3 protein once. This table holds just under 95,000 distinct CDR3 sequences, around 94% found once. Input material: CD4+ T cells from PBMCs. Every receptor here comes from a human donor with Susac syndrome.

The chain has TRBV2 and TRBJ2-7; no clear D. The CDR3 covers 13 residues. The V gene's germline CDR1 is SNHLY and CDR2 FYNNEI. V was pared by 11 bases and J by 3 bases, with 17 bases between. In DNA form, the CDR3 reads TGTGCCGGCACCGGGCCCTTTGTCTACGAGCAGTACTTC. Amino acid sequence: CAGTGPFVYEQYF.

The chain employs TRBV5-6 and TRBJ2-3; 8 bases agree with TRBD1. Germline CDR1 reads SGHDT; CDR2 reads YYEEEE. The junction had 8 bases not matched to a gene; V was cut back by 1 base and J by 10 bases. The CDR3 is 14 amino acids. The CDR3 nucleotides read TGTGCCAGCAGCTTGAACAGGGGGAGAAGTCCGCAGTATTTT. Translated, it gives CASSLNRGRSPQYF.

The chain uses TRBV3-1 and TRBJ2-1, with 8 bases fitting TRBD2. This CDR3 region has 14 residues. Germline V gene lookup returns CDR1 LGHDT and CDR2 YNNKEL (reference sequence). J lost 8 bases, V lost 8 bases, and 11 bases had no gene match. The CDR3 spells CASASGLGSDEQFF. CDR3 DNA: TGTGCCAGCGCGTCGGGACTAGGATCCGATGAGCAGTTCTTC.

This clonotype was seen once. The chain links TRBV9 to TRBJ1-5; D gene unclear. V was shortened by 0 bases and J by 7 bases, with 11 bases between the two germline ends. This CDR3 spans 14 amino acids. The V gene's germline CDR1 is SGDLS and CDR2 YYNGEE. The CDR3 coding sequence is TGTGCCAGCAGCGTAGGTATAGGTGAGCAGCCCCAGCATTTT. Its protein product is CASSVGIGEQPQHF. The whole variable domain, remainder taken from reference TRBV9 and TRBJ1-5, is DSGVTQTPKHLITATGQRVTLRCSPRSGDLSVYWYQQSLDQGLQFLIQYYNGEERAKGNILERFSAQQFPDLHSELNLSSLELGDSALYFCASSVGIGEQPQHFGDGTRLSIL.

The genes are TRBV24-1 and TRBJ2-3, with unresolved D. V dropped 4 bases and J dropped 3 bases, with 13 bases sitting between them. This CDR3 is 15 amino acids long. CDR1 is KGHDR, CDR2 SFDVKD, per germline. Here the CDR3 DNA reads TGTGCCACCAGTGACCCCCGCAAACCAACAGATACGCAGTATTTT. As protein: CATSDPRKPTDTQYF.

The genes are TRBV6-2 or TRBV6-3 and TRBJ2-3; 12 bases align to TRBD2. The CDR3 is 15 residues long. V lost 6 bases, J lost 6 bases, and 7 bases stayed unmatched. The germline gives CDR1 MNHEY, CDR2 SVGEGT. This chain's CDR3 is CASSQLAGGSDTQYF. Written as DNA, the CDR3 is TGTGCCAGCAGCCAACTAGCGGGGGGTTCTGATACGCAGTATTTT.

The CDR3 loop reads CASRTGASGGDTQYF. In nucleotides, the CDR3 is TGTGCCAGCAGAACCGGGGCTAGCGGGGGAGATACGCAGTATTTT. The rearrangement uses TRBV28 and TRBJ2-3; 10 bases fit TRBD2. Germline-derived CDR1 and CDR2 are MDHEN and SYDVKM. V was clipped by 6 bases and J by 5 bases; unmatched bases: 8. The CDR3 totals 15 residues.

The chain joins TRBV30 to TRBJ2-2; 9 bases fit TRBD1. V dropped 4 bases and J dropped 7; count of bases not matched to a gene: 10. CDR3 length: 15 amino acids. The germline V gene encodes CDR1 GTSNPN and CDR2 SVGIG (reference sequence). The DNA for the CDR3 is TGTGCCTGGATGAGGGGACAGGGCGAGGTCGGGGAGCTGTTTTTT. It translates to CAWMRGQGEVGELFF.

This chain connects TRBV9 to TRBJ1-1; 7 bases align to TRBD1. Unmatched junction bases numbered 4, after V lost 2 bases and J lost 3 bases. The CDR3 runs 14 residues. CDR1 is SGDLS and CDR2 is YYNGEE in the germline V gene. As DNA, the CDR3 is TGTGCCAGCAGCGTCGAGGGGGCGGACACTGAAGCTTTCTTT. Amino acid sequence: CASSVEGADTEAFF.

This clonotype has a handful of counts. The chain carries TRBV14 and TRBJ1-2, with D tentatively TRBD1 (5 bases). V was cut by 1 base and J by 9 bases, with 24 bases left in between. Germline CDR1 SGHDN, CDR2 FVKESK. This CDR3 is built from 17 residues. CDR3 protein: CASSQGSPGRGNARYTF. CDR3 nucleotide sequence: TGTGCCAGCAGCCAAGGATCTCCGGGGCGGGGGAACGCTCGCTACACCTTC. Full variable domain (remainder filled in from reference TRBV14 and TRBJ1-2): EAGVTQFPSHSVIEKGQTVTLRCDPISGHDNLYWYRRVMGKEIKFLLHFVKESKQDESGMPNNRFLAERTGGTYSTLKVQPAELEDSGVYFCASSQGSPGRGNARYTFGSGTRLTVV.

This chain joins TRBV7-8 and TRBJ1-1, with 8 bases lining up with TRBD1. The V gene's germline CDR1 is SGHVS and CDR2 FQNEAQ. The ends lost 8 bases at V and 1 base at J; junction bases unmatched: 3. The CDR3 runs 13 residues. The CDR3 loop reads CASAGTGNTEAFF. The DNA for the CDR3 is TGTGCCAGCGCCGGGACAGGGAACACTGAAGCTTTCTTT.

The chain uses TRBV20-1 and TRBJ2-1, with D perhaps TRBD1 (7 bases). Germline CDR1 DFQATT, CDR2 SNEGSKA (reference sequence). The CDR3 covers 14 residues. Trimming cost V 5 bases and J 5 bases, with 16 bases left between them. CDR3 protein: CSAGLQGHHNEQFF. The DNA of the CDR3 is TGCAGTGCTGGACTACAGGGGCATCACAATGAGCAGTTCTTC.

The chain uses TRBV20-1 and TRBJ1-5, with a possible D match to TRBD1 (5 bases). V was trimmed by 4 bases and J by 1 base, leaving 20 bases between them. Germline V CDR1 and CDR2: DFQATT, SNEGSKA (reference sequence). The CDR3 sequence is 17 residues long. The DNA of the CDR3 is TGCAGTGCTATAGGGGACTTGGGGGGTCCGAGCAATCAGCCCCAGCATTTT. Protein product: CSAIGDLGGPSNQPQHF.

This chain joins TRBV30 and TRBJ1-1; 8 bases are a match to TRBD1. The J segment lost 0 bases and the V segment lost 3 bases, leaving 12 bases of the junction unmatched. The CDR3 length is 17 residues. Per the germline V gene, CDR1 is GTSNPN and CDR2 is SVGIG (reference sequence). The CDR3 loop is CAWRSGQAPSMNTEAFF. The CDR3 nucleotides read TGTGCCTGGAGGTCGGGACAGGCTCCATCTATGAACACTGAAGCTTTCTTT. The variable domain in full, with the rest retrieved from reference TRBV30 and TRBJ1-1, is SQTIHQWPATLVQPVGSPLSLECTVEGTSNPNLYWYRQAAGRGLQLLFYSVGIGQISSEVPQNLSASRPQDRQFILSSKKLLLSDSGFYLCAWRSGQAPSMNTEAFFGQGTRLTVV.

The rearrangement uses TRBV25-1 and TRBJ2-2; 9 bases are shared with TRBD1. Trimming at V came to 6 bases and at J to 6 bases, leaving 8 bases not matched to a gene. The CDR3 loop spans 15 amino acids. The germline CDR1 and CDR2 sequences are MGHDK and SYGVNS. DNA of the CDR3: TGTGCCAGCAGAATAGACAGGGGGAATGCCGGGGAGCTGTTTTTT. Its protein is CASRIDRGNAGELFF.

This chain connects TRBV9 to TRBJ2-3; tentatively, D is TRBD2 (6 bases). V lost 2 bases, J lost 1 base, and 17 bases lay in between. Looked up from germline, CDR1 is SGDLS and CDR2 is YYNGEE. CDR3 size: 17 residues. CDR3 region: CASSVGISGFGTDTQYF. As DNA, the CDR3 is TGTGCCAGCAGCGTTGGGATTAGCGGATTTGGCACAGATACGCAGTATTTT.

The chain employs TRBV29-1 and TRBJ1-3; 7 bases are a match to TRBD1. The length of the CDR3 is 14 residues. The V segment lost 7 bases and the J segment 0 bases; nucleotides outside the gene matches: 6. Germline CDR1 SQVTM, CDR2 ANQGSEA. The CDR3 here is CSASDRRSGNTIYF. The CDR3 DNA reads TGCAGCGCATCGGACAGGCGCTCTGGAAACACCATATATTTT.

V gene TRBV29-1 combines with J gene TRBJ1-2; D gene ambiguous. V dropped 1 base and J dropped 2 bases, with 14 bases sitting between them. This CDR3 has 15 residues. The germline V gene has CDR1 SQVTM and CDR2 ANQGSEA. This CDR3 reads CSVEGWGEPNYGYTF. Here the CDR3 DNA reads TGCAGCGTTGAAGGTTGGGGAGAGCCAAACTATGGCTACACCTTC.

This rearrangement joins TRBV7-9 to TRBJ2-5; 10 bases align to TRBD2. The CDR3 is 16 amino acids. Germline lookup yields CDR1 SEHNR and CDR2 FQNEAQ (reference sequence). The junction had 8 bases not matched to a gene; V was cut back by 3 bases and J by 4 bases. The CDR3 DNA follows: TGTGCCAGCAGCTTGACCCTAGCGGGGGTTGGAGAGACCCAGTACTTC. It yields the protein CASSLTLAGVGETQYF.

The chain uses TRBV29-1 and TRBJ1-2; no reliable D call. Germline V gives CDR1 SQVTM, CDR2 ANQGSEA. The CDR3 consists of 13 residues. Trimming cost V 0 bases and J 4 bases, with 9 bases left between them. CDR3: CSVEEGSSYGYTF. DNA for the CDR3: TGCAGCGTTGAAGAGGGCAGTTCCTATGGCTACACCTTC.

As DNA, the CDR3 is TGTGCCAGCAGCTTAAGGGCAACCTACGAGCAGTACTTC. This codes for CASSLRATYEQYF. This rearrangement joins TRBV7-9 to TRBJ2-7; the D is unclear. Germline loops: CDR1 SEHNR, CDR2 FQNEAQ (reference sequence). V gave up 2 bases and J gave up 2 bases, with 7 bases separating them. This CDR3 has 13 residues.

The genes are TRBV7-2 and TRBJ2-5, with TRBD2 matching 10 bases. Germline CDR1 and CDR2: SGHTA and FQGNSA. The J segment lost 0 bases and the V segment lost 0 bases, leaving 7 bases of the junction unmatched. The length of the CDR3 is 18 residues. CDR3 loop: CASSLAASGGANQETQYF. The CDR3 DNA reads as TGTGCCAGCAGCTTAGCGGCTAGCGGGGGAGCTAACCAAGAGACCCAGTACTTC.

The chain uses TRBV4-3 and TRBJ2-5; D is undetermined. The CDR3 has 15 amino acids. V dropped 0 bases and J dropped 5 bases, with 13 bases sitting between them. Germline V gives CDR1 LGHNA, CDR2 YSLEER. As DNA, the CDR3 is TGCGCCAGCAGCCAAGATGCAAGGGAAAGGGAGACCCAGTACTTC. Its translation is CASSQDARERETQYF.

This chain uses TRBV20-1 with TRBJ1-6, with D perhaps matching TRBD1 (6 bases). V was shortened by 2 bases and J by 7 bases, with 18 bases between the two germline ends. The CDR3 has 16 residues. Per the germline V gene, CDR1 is DFQATT and CDR2 is SNEGSKA (reference sequence). Here the CDR3 DNA reads TGCAGTGCTAGAAGCTCCGGGACAAGCCTCAATTCACCCCTCCACTTT. This translates into CSARSSGTSLNSPLHF.

CDR3 sequence: CASSLTAMNTEAFF. CDR3 DNA: TGTGCCAGCAGTTTGACAGCTATGAACACTGAAGCTTTCTTT. This chain links TRBV6-5 with TRBJ1-1; D possibly corresponds to TRBD1 (5 bases). This CDR3 region has 14 residues. Germline V gene lookup returns CDR1 MNHEY and CDR2 SVGAGI. Deletions cut 4 bases from V and 0 bases from J, with 9 bases between.

The chain uses TRBV30 and TRBJ1-2; 8 nucleotides agree with TRBD1. This CDR3 is built from 13 residues. The V segment lost 2 bases and the J segment 4 bases; nucleotides outside the gene matches: 3. CDR1 is GTSNPN, CDR2 SVGIG, per germline (reference sequence). The CDR3 DNA sequence: TGTGCCTGGAGTACGACAGGGGCCTATGGCTACACCTTC. Its protein product is CAWSTTGAYGYTF. The full variable domain, completed using reference TRBV30 and TRBJ1-2, is SQTIHQWPATLVQPVGSPLSLECTVEGTSNPNLYWYRQAAGRGLQLLFYSVGIGQISSEVPQNLSASRPQDRQFILSSKKLLLSDSGFYLCAWSTTGAYGYTFGSGTRLTVV.

The chain has TRBV20-1 and TRBJ1-5, with D possibly being TRBD1 (6 bases). Germline assignment: CDR1 DFQATT and CDR2 SNEGSKA (reference sequence). The CDR3 contains 13 residues. V was clipped by 3 bases and J by 4 bases, with 10 bases between them. The CDR3 sequence is CSASGTPNQPQHF. The DNA of the CDR3 is TGCAGTGCTAGCGGGACACCAAATCAGCCCCAGCATTTT.

The chain couples TRBV10-3 to TRBJ1-5; D not resolved. CDR3 length: 13 amino acids. The ends were cut back, 1 base at V and 0 bases at J, with 1 base in the middle. Germline CDR1 is ENHRY and CDR2 is SYGVKD. CDR3 sequence: CAISEFSNQPQHF. In DNA form, the CDR3 reads TGTGCCATCAGTGAGTTTAGCAATCAGCCCCAGCATTTT.

This rearrangement joins TRBV30 to TRBJ2-7, with 7 bases matching TRBD1. The CDR3 extends over 12 amino acids. V lost 1 base and J lost 9; bases outside the gene matches: 6. CDR1 is GTSNPN, CDR2 SVGIG, per germline (reference sequence). The CDR3 spells CAWSADRERQYF. CDR3 sequence (DNA): TGTGCCTGGAGTGCAGACAGGGAGAGGCAGTACTTC.

The chain has TRBV12-3 or TRBV12-4 and TRBJ2-1, with 8 bases matching TRBD2. Losses at the gene ends were 3 bases for V and 10 bases for J; bases not matched to a gene: 8. This CDR3 comprises 14 residues. CDR3 sequence: CASSFSGGAGEQFF. The CDR3 bases are TGTGCCAGCAGTTTCTCCGGGGGGGCCGGCGAGCAGTTCTTC.